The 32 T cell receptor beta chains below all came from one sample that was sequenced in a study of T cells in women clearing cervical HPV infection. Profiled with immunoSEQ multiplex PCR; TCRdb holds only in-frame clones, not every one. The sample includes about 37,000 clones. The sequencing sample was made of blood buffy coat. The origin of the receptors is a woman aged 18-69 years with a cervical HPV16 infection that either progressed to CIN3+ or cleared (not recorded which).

The CDR3 sequence: CASQGVGYEQYF. Incomplete CDR3 DNA: TGTGCCAGCCAGGGGGTGGGGTACGAG. V usage is TRBV2 and J usage is TRBJ2-7, with 7 nucleotides matching TRBD1. The CDR3 goes on 3 residues after the read ends, and that part is filled in from the germline J gene. This CDR3 is built from 12 residues. Per the germline V gene, CDR1 is SNHLY and CDR2 is FYNNEI. V shed 8 bases, J shed 4 bases, and the junction held 5 bases outside the gene matches. Full variable domain (missing parts from reference TRBV2 and TRBJ2-7): EPEVTQTPSHQVTQMGQEVILRCVPISNHLYFYWYRQILGQKVEFLVSFYNNEISEKSEIFDDQFSVERPDGSNFTLKIRSTKLEDSAMYFCASQGVGYEQYFGPGTRLTVT.

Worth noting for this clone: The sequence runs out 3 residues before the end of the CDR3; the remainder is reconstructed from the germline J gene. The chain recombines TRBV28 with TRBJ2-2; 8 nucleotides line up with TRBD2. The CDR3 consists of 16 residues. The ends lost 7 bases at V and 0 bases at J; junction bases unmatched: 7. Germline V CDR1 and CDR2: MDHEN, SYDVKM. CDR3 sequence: CASKAGVPSNTGELFF. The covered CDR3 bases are TGTGCCAGCAAAGCGGGAGTCCCTTCGAACACCGGGGAG.

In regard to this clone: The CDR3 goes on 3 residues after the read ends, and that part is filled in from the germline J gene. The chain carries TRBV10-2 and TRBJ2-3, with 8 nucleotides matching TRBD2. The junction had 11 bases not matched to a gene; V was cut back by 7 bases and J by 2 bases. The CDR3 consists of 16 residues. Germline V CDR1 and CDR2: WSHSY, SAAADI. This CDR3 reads CASNGVAGRVTDTQYF. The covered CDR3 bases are TGCGCCAGCAATGGGGTAGCGGGGCGAGTCACAGATACG.

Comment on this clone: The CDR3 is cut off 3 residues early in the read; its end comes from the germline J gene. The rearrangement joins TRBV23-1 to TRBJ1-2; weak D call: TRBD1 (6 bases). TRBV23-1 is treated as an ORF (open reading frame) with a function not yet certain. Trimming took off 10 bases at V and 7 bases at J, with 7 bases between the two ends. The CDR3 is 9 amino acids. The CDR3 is CAIGGGYTF. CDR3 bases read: TGCGCCATAGGGGGTGGC.

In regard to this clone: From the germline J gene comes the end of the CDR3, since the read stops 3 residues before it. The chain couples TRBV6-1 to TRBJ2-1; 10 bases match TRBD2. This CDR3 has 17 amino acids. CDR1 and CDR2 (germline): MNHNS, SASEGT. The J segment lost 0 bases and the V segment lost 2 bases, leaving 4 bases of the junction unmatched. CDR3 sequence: CASSEQLAGHSYNEQFF. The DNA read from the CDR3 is TGTGCCAGCAGTGAACAACTAGCGGGGCACTCCTACAATGAG.

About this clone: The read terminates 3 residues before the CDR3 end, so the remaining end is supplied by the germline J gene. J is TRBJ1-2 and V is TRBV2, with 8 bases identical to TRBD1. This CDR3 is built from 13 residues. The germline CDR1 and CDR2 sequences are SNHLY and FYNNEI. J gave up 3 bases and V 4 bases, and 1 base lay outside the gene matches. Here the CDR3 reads CASSGQGYYGYTF. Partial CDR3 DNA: TGTGCCAGCAGTGGACAGGGGTACTATGGC. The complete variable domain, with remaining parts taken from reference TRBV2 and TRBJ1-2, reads EPEVTQTPSHQVTQMGQEVILRCVPISNHLYFYWYRQILGQKVEFLVSFYNNEISEKSEIFDDQFSVERPDGSNFTLKIRSTKLEDSAMYFCASSGQGYYGYTFGSGTRLTVV.

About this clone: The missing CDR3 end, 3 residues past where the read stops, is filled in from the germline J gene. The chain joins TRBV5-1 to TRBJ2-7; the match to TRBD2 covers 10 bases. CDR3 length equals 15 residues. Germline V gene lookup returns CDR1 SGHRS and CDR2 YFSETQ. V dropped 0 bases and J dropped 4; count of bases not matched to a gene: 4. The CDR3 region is CASSLEGSGGYEQYF. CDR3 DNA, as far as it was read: TGCGCCAGCAGCTTGGAGGGTAGCGGGGGGTACGAG.

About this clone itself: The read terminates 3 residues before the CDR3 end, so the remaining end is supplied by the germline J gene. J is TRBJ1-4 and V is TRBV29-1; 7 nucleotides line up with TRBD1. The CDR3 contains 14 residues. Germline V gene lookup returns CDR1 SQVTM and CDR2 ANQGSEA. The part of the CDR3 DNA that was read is TGCAGCGTCCAGGGGGGAAGTGGGGCCAACGTA. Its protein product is CSVQGGSGANV. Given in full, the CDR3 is CSVQGGSGANVLFF. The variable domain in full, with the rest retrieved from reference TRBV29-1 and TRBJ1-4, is SAVISQKPSRDICQRGTSLTIQCQVDSQVTMMFWYRQQPGQSLTLIATANQGSEATYESGFVIDKFPISRPNLTFSTLTVSNMSPEDSSIYLCSVQGGSGANVLFFGSGTQLSVL.

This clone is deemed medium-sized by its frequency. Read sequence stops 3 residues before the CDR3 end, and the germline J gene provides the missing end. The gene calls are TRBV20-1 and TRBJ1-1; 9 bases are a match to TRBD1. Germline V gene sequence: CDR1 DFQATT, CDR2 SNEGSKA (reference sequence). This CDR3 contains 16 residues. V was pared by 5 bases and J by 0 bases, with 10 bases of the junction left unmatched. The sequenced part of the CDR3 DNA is TGCAGTGCTCTACAGGGGGCGGTATCCATGAACACTGAA. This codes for CSALQGAVSMNTE. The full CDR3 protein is CSALQGAVSMNTEAFF.

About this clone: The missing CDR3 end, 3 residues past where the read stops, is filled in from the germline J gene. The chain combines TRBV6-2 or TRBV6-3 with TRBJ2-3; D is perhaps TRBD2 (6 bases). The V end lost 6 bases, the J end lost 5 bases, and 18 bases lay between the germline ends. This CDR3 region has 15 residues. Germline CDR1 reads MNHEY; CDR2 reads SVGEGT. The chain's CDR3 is CASSSIAVQEDTQYF. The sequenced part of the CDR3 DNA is TGTGCCAGCAGCTCGATAGCGGTGCAGGAAGATACG.

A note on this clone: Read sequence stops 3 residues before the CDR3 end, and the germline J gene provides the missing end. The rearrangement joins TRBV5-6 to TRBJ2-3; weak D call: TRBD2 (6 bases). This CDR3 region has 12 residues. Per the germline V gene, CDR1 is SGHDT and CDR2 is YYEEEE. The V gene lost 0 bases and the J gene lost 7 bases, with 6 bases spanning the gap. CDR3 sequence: CASSLGGNTQYF. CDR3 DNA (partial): TGTGCCAGCAGCTTGGGCGGGAATACG.

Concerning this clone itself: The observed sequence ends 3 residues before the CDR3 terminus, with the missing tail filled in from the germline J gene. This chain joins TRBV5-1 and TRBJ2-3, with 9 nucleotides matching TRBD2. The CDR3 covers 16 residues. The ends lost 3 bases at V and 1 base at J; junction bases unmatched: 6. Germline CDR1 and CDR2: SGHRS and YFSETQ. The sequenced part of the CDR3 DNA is TGCGCCAGCAGCTCCTTAGCGGGAGTCGGCACAGATACG. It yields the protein CASSSLAGVGTDT. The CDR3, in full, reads CASSSLAGVGTDTQYF.

The chain's CDR3 is CAWSVKGEEVDYGYTF. The CDR3 bases that were read are TGTGCCTGGAGTGTGAAAGGGGAGGAGGTCGACTATGGC. The V and J genes are TRBV30 and TRBJ1-2; a weak D match, TRBD1 (5 bases). The read finishes 3 residues shy of the CDR3 end, and the germline J gene is used to complete it. CDR1 and CDR2 (germline): GTSNPN, SVGIG (reference sequence). The V end lost 0 bases, the J end lost 3 bases, and 17 bases lay between the germline ends. The length of the CDR3 is 16 residues.

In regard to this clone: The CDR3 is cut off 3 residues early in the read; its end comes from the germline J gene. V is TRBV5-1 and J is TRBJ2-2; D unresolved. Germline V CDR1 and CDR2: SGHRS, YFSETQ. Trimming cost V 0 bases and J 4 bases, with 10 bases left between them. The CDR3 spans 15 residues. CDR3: CASSLGARPTGELFF. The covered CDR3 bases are TGCGCCAGCAGCTTGGGAGCCCGCCCCACCGGGGAG.

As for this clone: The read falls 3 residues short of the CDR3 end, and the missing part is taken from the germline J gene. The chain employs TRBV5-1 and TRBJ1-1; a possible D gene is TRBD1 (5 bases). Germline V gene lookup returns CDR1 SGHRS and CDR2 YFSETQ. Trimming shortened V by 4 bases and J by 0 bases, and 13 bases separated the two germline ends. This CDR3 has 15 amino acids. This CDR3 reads CASSQGAGMNTEAFF. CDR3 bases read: TGCGCCAGCAGCCAAGGGGCAGGGATGAACACTGAA.

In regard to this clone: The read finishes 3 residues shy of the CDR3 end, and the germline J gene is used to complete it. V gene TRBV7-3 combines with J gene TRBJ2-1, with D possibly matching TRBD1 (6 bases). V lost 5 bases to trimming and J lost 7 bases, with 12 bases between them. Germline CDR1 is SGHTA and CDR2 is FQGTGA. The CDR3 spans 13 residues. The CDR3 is CASSPGDGNEQFF. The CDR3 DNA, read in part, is TGTGCCAGCAGCCCAGGGGACGGGAATGAG.

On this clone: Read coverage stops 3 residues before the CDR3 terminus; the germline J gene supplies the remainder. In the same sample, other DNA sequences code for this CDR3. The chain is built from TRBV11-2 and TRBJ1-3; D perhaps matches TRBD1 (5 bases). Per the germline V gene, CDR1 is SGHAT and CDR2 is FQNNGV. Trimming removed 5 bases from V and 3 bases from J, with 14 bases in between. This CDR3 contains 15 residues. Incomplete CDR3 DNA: TGTGCCAGCAGCAAAGGGACTGCTGATGGAAACACC. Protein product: CASSKGTADGNT. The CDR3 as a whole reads CASSKGTADGNTIYF.

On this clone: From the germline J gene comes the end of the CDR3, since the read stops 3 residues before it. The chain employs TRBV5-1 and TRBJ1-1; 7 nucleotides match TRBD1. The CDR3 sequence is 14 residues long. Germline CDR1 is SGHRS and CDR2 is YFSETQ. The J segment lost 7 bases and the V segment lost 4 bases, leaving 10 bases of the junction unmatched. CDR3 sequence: CASSIGDRVIEAFF. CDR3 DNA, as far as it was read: TGCGCCAGCAGCATCGGAGACAGGGTGATTGAA. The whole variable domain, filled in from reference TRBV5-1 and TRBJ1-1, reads KAGVTQTPRYLIKTRGQQVTLSCSPISGHRSVSWYQQTPGQGLQFLFEYFSETQRNKGNFPGRFSGRQFSNSRSEMNVSTLELGDSALYLCASSIGDRVIEAFFGQGTRLTVV.

CDR3 loop: CASSQISEMNEQFF. The CDR3 bases that were read are TGTGCCAGCAGCCAGATCTCTGAGATGAATGAG. This sequence joins TRBV7-9 and TRBJ2-1; no definite D call. The CDR3 is cut off 3 residues early in the read; its end comes from the germline J gene. The CDR3 loop spans 14 amino acids. Trimming shortened V by 5 bases and J by 7 bases, and 15 bases separated the two germline ends. Germline assignment: CDR1 SEHNR and CDR2 FQNEAQ (reference sequence). Based on the CDR3 plus reference TRBV7-9 and TRBJ2-1, the full variable domain is DTGVSQNPRHKITKRGQNVTFRCDPISEHNRLYWYRQTLGQGPEFLTYFQNEAQLEKSRLLSDRFSAERPKGSFSTLEIQRTEQGDSAMYLCASSQISEMNEQFFGPGTRLTVL.

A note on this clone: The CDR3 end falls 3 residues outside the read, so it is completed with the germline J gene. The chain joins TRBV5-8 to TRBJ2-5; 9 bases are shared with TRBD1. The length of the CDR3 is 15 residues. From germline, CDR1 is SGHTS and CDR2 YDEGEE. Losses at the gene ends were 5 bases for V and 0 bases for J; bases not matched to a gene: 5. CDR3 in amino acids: CASRHRGPYQETQYF. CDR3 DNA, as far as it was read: TGTGCCAGCAGACACAGGGGGCCGTACCAAGAGACC.

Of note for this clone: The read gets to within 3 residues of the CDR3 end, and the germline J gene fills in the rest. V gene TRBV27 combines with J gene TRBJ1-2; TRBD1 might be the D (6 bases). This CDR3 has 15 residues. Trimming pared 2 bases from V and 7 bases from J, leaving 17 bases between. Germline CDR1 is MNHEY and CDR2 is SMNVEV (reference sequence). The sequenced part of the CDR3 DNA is TGTGCCAGCAGTTTAACGGGGACACCATTCGGTGGC. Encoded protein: CASSLTGTPFGG. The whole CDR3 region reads CASSLTGTPFGGYTF.

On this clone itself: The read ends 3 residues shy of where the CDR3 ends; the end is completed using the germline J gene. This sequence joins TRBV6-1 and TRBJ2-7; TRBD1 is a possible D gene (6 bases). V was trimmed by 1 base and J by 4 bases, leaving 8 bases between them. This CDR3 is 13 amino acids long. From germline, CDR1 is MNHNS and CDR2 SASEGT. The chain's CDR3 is CASSEGTAYEQYF. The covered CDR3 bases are TGTGCCAGCAGTGAAGGGACAGCTTACGAG.

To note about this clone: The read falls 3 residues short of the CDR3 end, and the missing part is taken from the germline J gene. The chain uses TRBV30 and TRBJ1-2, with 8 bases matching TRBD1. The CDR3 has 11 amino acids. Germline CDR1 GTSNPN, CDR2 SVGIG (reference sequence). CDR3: CALNSGGGYTF. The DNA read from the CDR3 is TGTGCCCTCAACTCAGGGGGCGGC. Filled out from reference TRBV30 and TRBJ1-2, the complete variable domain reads SQTIHQWPATLVQPVGSPLSLECTVEGTSNPNLYWYRQAAGRGLQLLFYSVGIGQISSEVPQNLSASRPQDRQFILSSKKLLLSDSGFYLCALNSGGGYTFGSGTRLTVV.

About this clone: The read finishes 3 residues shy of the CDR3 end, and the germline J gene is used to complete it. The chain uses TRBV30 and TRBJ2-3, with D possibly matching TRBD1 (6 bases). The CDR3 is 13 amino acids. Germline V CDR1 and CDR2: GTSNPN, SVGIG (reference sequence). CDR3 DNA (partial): TGTGCCTGGAGTCTAGGGTGGGGGCAGCCG. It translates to CAWSLGWGQP. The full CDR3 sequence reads CAWSLGWGQPQYF. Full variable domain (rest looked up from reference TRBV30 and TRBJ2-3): SQTIHQWPATLVQPVGSPLSLECTVEGTSNPNLYWYRQAAGRGLQLLFYSVGIGQISSEVPQNLSASRPQDRQFILSSKKLLLSDSGFYLCAWSLGWGQPQYFGPGTRLTVL.

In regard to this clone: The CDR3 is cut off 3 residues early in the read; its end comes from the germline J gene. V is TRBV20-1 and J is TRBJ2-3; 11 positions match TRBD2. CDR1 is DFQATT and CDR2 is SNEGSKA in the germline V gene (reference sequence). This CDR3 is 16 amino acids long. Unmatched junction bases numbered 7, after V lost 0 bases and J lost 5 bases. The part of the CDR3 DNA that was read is TGCAGTGCTAGAGATCTGGCTAGCGGGGGGCAAGATACG. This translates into CSARDLASGGQDT. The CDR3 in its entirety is CSARDLASGGQDTQYF.

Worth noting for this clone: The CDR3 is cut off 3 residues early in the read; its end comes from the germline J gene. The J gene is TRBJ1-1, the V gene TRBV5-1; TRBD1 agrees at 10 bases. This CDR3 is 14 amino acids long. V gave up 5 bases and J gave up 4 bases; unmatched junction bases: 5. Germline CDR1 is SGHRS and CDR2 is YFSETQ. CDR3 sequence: CASRKGQGITEAFF. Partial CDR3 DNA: TGCGCCAGCAGAAAGGGACAGGGGATCACTGAA.

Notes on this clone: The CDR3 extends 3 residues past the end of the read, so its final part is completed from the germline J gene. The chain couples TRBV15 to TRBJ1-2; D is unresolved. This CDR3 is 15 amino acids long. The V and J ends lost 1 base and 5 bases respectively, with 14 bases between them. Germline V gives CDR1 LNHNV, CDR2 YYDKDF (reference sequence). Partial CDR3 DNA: TGTGCCACCAGCAGAGGAGGAACTAGGGAATATGGC. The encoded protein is CATSRGGTREYG. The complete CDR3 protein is CATSRGGTREYGYTF.

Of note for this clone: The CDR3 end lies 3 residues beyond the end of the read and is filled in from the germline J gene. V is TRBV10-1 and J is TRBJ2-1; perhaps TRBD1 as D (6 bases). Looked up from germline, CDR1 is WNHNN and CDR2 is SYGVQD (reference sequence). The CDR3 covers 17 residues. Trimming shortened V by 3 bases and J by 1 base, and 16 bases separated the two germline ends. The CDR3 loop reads CASSEYAQGYSYNEQFF. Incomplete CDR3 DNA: TGCGCCAGCAGTGAATACGCACAGGGATATTCCTACAATGAG.

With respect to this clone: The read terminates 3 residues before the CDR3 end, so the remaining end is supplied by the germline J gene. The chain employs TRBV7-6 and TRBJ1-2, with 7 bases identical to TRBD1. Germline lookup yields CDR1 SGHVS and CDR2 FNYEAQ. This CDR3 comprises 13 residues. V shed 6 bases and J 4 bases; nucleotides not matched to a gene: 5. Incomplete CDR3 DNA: TGTGCCAGCAGATGGGACAGAGGCTATGGC. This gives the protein CASRWDRGYG. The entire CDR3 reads CASRWDRGYGYTF.

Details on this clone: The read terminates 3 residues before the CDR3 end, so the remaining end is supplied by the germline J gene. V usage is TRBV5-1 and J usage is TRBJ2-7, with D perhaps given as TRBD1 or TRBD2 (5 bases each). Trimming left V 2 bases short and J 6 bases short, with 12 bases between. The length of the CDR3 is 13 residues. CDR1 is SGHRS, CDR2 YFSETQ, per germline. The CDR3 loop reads CASSFRGASEQYF. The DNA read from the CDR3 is TGCGCCAGCAGCTTCCGAGGGGCGAGCGAG.

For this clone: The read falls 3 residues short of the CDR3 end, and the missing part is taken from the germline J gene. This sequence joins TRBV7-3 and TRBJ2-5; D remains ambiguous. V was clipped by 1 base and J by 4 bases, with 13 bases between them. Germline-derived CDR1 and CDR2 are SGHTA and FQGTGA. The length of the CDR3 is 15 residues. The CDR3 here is CASSLNGGVGETQYF. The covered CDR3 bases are TGTGCCAGCAGCTTAAACGGCGGAGTGGGAGAGACC.

This CDR3 is CASMSSGGLPGANVLTF. The sequenced CDR3 bases are TGTGCCAGCATGTCTAGCGGGGGCCTCCCTGGGGCCAACGTC. The chain links TRBV6-2 or TRBV6-3 to TRBJ2-6, with 10 bases matching TRBD2. The read halts 3 residues ahead of the CDR3 end, with the missing end drawn from the germline J gene. The CDR3 loop spans 17 amino acids. V trimming: 7 bases; J trimming: 2 bases; junction bases outside the gene matches: 8. Per germline, CDR1 MNHEY and CDR2 SVGEGT.